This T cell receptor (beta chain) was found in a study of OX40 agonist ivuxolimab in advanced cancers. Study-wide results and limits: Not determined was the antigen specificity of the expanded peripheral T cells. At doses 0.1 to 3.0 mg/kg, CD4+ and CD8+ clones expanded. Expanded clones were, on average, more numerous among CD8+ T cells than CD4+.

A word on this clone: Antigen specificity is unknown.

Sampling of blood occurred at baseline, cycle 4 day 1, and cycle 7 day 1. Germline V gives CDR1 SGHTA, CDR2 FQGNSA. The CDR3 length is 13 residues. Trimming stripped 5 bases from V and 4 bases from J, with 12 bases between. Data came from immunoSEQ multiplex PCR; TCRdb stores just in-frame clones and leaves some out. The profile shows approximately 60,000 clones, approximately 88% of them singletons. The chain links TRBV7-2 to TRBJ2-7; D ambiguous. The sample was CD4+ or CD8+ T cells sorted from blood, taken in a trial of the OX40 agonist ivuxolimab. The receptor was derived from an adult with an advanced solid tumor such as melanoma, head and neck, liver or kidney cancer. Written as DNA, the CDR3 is TGTGCCAGCAGCCGACGGCAACGTTACGAGCAGTACTTC. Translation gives CASSRRQRYEQYF.